Listed below are T cell receptor beta chains from one sample, sequenced in a study of OX40 agonist ivuxolimab in advanced cancers. Repertoires were generated with immunoSEQ multiplex PCR, while TCRdb's copy carries only in-frame clones and drops some. This sample has about 77,000 clones, with about 85% found just once. This specimen was CD4+ or CD8+ T cells sorted from blood, taken in a trial of the OX40 agonist ivuxolimab. These receptors were collected from an adult with an advanced solid tumor such as melanoma, head and neck, liver or kidney cancer. The CDR3 runs from the conserved cysteine through the conserved F or W. A D gene is named only where the DNA matches it firmly. Rows may omit the clone size; those that give it use once, few, many or a size class.

CDR3aa	CDR3nt	abundance	d_gene	j_gene	v_gene
CASSEPHGNYGYTF	TGTGCCAGCAGCGAGCCTCATGGAAACTATGGCTACACCTTC	.	.	TRBJ1-2	TRBV7-9
CSVESAGVRDYEQYF	TGCAGCGTTGAATCGGCCGGAGTCAGGGACTACGAGCAGTACTTC	many	.	TRBJ2-7	TRBV29-1
CASSQERTGNYGYTF	TGTGCCAGCAGCCAAGAACGGACAGGGAACTATGGCTACACCTTC	.	TRBD1	TRBJ1-2	TRBV11-2
CASSVNGNQPQHF	TGTGCCAGCAGTGTGAATGGCAATCAGCCCCAGCATTTT	.	.	TRBJ1-5	TRBV2
CASRSLGYEQYF	TGTGCCAGCCGGAGTCTTGGTTACGAGCAGTACTTC	.	.	TRBJ2-7	TRBV6-1
CASSEPALGTDTQYF	TGTGCCAGCAGTGAACCAGCCCTAGGCACAGATACGCAGTATTTT	.	.	TRBJ2-3	TRBV6-1
CATGTEETQYF	TGTGCCACGGGGACAGAAGAGACCCAGTACTTC	few	TRBD1	TRBJ2-5	TRBV2
CASSPPRTASYEQYF	TGTGCCAGCTCACCACCGAGGACAGCCTCCTACGAGCAGTACTTC	.	.	TRBJ2-7	TRBV18
CASSLLDRQFF	TGTGCCAGCAGCTTACTTGATCGACAGTTCTTC	.	.	TRBJ2-1	TRBV11-2
CASSLILAGNTGELFF	TGCGCCAGCAGCTTGATACTAGCGGGGAACACCGGGGAGCTGTTTTTT	few	TRBD2	TRBJ2-2	TRBV5-1
CASRLTRGAYEQYF	TGTGCCAGCAGGCTGACAAGGGGGGCCTACGAGCAGTACTTC	.	.	TRBJ2-7	TRBV6-1
CASSEAYGREDYGYTF	TGTGCCAGCAGTGAAGCGTACGGCAGGGAGGACTATGGCTACACCTTC	.	.	TRBJ1-2	TRBV6-1
CAWRPGTSYRTGELFF	TGTGCCTGGAGACCCGGGACTAGCTATCGCACCGGGGAGCTGTTTTTT	.	TRBD2	TRBJ2-2	TRBV30
CASKGGSQPQHF	TGTGCCAGCAAAGGGGGTTCTCAGCCCCAGCATTTT	.	.	TRBJ1-5	TRBV6-5
CSVVWGAGDTEAFF	TGCAGCGTTGTTTGGGGGGCGGGGGACACTGAAGCTTTCTTT	once	.	TRBJ1-1	TRBV29-1
CASSLEGIGRGYTF	TGTGCCAGCAGCTTAGAGGGGATCGGACGAGGCTACACCTTC	.	.	TRBJ1-2	TRBV7-2
CASSPTAGGGNEQFF	TGTGCCAGCTCACCGACGGCGGGGGGAGGCAATGAGCAGTTCTTC	.	TRBD2	TRBJ2-1	TRBV18
CASSLTTSGFQETQYF	TGCGCCAGCAGCTTGACGACTAGCGGATTCCAAGAGACCCAGTACTTC	once	TRBD2	TRBJ2-5	TRBV5-1
CASSVSTSSQSSYEQYF	TGTGCCAGCAGCGTATCAACGTCCAGCCAGAGCTCCTACGAGCAGTACTTC	.	.	TRBJ2-7	TRBV11-1
CASSRGTPNTGELFF	TGTGCCAGCAGTCGCGGGACACCGAACACCGGGGAGCTGTTTTTT	few	.	TRBJ2-2	TRBV6-5
CASSVNEGRTETQYF	TGTGCCAGCAGCGTAAATGAAGGGCGGACCGAGACCCAGTACTTC	.	.	TRBJ2-5	TRBV9
CASSVSGHWGKEIGSPLHF	TGTGCCAGCAGCGTATCGGGACACTGGGGGAAGGAGATAGGGTCACCCCTCCACTTT	.	.	TRBJ1-6	TRBV9
CASSQTGASGGYTF	TGTGCCAGCAGCCAGACAGGTGCCAGCGGTGGCTACACCTTC	.	.	TRBJ1-2	TRBV7-9
CASSESWDGSPLHF	TGTGCCAGCAGTGAAAGCTGGGATGGGTCACCCCTCCACTTT	.	.	TRBJ1-6	TRBV6-1
CASRKEDSEQYF	TGTGCCAGTAGGAAGGAGGACTCGGAGCAGTACTTC	.	.	TRBJ2-7	TRBV19
CASSTLDRAKNIQYF	TGTGCCAGTAGTACTCTGGACAGGGCCAAAAACATTCAGTACTTC	.	TRBD1	TRBJ2-4	TRBV19
CASSNSGGQETQYF	TGTGCCAGCAGTAACAGCGGGGGGCAAGAGACCCAGTACTTC	once	TRBD2	TRBJ2-5	TRBV7-7
CASSESGNGYTF	TGTGCCAGCAGTGAGTCCGGGAATGGCTACACCTTC	few	.	TRBJ1-2	TRBV2
CASSPQPGTDTQYF	TGTGCCAGCAGCCCCCAACCCGGCACAGATACGCAGTATTTT	.	.	TRBJ2-3	TRBV7-2
CASRPRGRGPLVSYEQYF	TGTGCCAGCAGGCCTAGAGGCAGGGGACCCCTTGTCTCCTACGAGCAGTACTTC	.	.	TRBJ2-7	TRBV11-2
CASSLVIRRGANEKLFF	TGTGCCAGCAGCTTAGTGATACGCAGGGGAGCGAATGAAAAACTGTTTTTT	.	.	TRBJ1-4	TRBV11-3
CASSKARGGANVLTF	TGCGCCAGCAGCAAAGCCCGGGGTGGGGCCAACGTCCTGACTTTC	.	.	TRBJ2-6	TRBV4-3
CASSLALGDRASSYTF	TGTGCCAGCAGCTTAGCGCTGGGCGACAGGGCATCGAGCTACACCTTC	.	TRBD1	TRBJ1-2	TRBV7-2
CASSPLGTRNTEAFF	TGTGCCAGCTCACCGTTAGGGACTAGGAACACTGAAGCTTTCTTT	.	.	TRBJ1-1	TRBV18
CASSFSSDPYEQYF	TGTGCCAGCAGTTTTAGTTCGGATCCCTACGAGCAGTACTTC	.	.	TRBJ2-7	TRBV27
CASSHSSGGPESYEQYF	TGCGCCAGCAGCCACTCTAGCGGGGGGCCAGAATCCTACGAGCAGTACTTC	.	TRBD2	TRBJ2-7	TRBV4-1
CASSARQGWGQETQYF	TGTGCCAGCTCAGCCCGGCAGGGGTGGGGGCAAGAGACCCAGTACTTC	many	.	TRBJ2-5	TRBV18
CASSLGFEAGTYEQYF	TGTGCCAGCAGCTTGGGCTTCGAGGCAGGGACGTACGAGCAGTACTTC	.	.	TRBJ2-7	TRBV5-5
CASSPPGQENTEAFF	TGTGCCAGCAGCCCCCCGGGACAGGAGAACACTGAAGCTTTCTTT	.	TRBD1	TRBJ1-1	TRBV7-9
CASSLATRYHYEQYF	TGTGCCAGCAGCTTAGCGACACGATACCACTACGAGCAGTACTTC	.	.	TRBJ2-7	TRBV7-9
CASSLAGTGVNTEAFF	TGTGCCAGCAGCTTGGCCGGGACAGGGGTGAACACTGAAGCTTTCTTT	.	TRBD1	TRBJ1-1	TRBV5-6
CASSLWASGGNYEQYF	TGTGCCAGCAGCTTGTGGGCTAGCGGGGGGAATTACGAGCAGTACTTC	few	TRBD2	TRBJ2-7	TRBV5-6